The T cell receptor beta chain under discussion was sequenced for a study of shared clonotypes between healthy human individuals. Study-wide points: Rarefaction indicated that sorted-subset sequencing remained incomplete although depth was large.

This CDR3 contains 15 residues. The V and J ends lost 2 bases and 2 bases respectively, with 12 bases between them. Germline V lookup: CDR1 SEHNR, CDR2 FQNEAQ (reference sequence). Measured with immunoSEQ multiplex PCR; TCRdb has only the in-frame clones, and not every one. The sample carries millions of clones, approximately 93% recorded once. Comment on this clone: Its matching antigen is unknown.

The gene calls are TRBV7-9 and TRBJ1-2, with a possible D match to TRBD1 (5 bases). The receptor was derived from a man younger than 35 in good health. Some clones in this sample may be carry-over from other donors' samples. Material: naive CD4+ T cells from PBMCs. Subset defined: CD45RA+ positively selected. The CDR3 DNA follows: TGTGCCAGCAGCTTAACGGGGCTAGGCAACTATGGCTACACCTTC. The encoded protein is CASSLTGLGNYGYTF. Together with reference TRBV7-9 and TRBJ1-2, the CDR3 gives the full variable domain: DTGVSQNPRHKITKRGQNVTFRCDPISEHNRLYWYRQTLGQGPEFLTYFQNEAQLEKSRLLSDRFSAERPKGSFSTLEIQRTEQGDSAMYLCASSLTGLGNYGYTFGSGTRLTVV.